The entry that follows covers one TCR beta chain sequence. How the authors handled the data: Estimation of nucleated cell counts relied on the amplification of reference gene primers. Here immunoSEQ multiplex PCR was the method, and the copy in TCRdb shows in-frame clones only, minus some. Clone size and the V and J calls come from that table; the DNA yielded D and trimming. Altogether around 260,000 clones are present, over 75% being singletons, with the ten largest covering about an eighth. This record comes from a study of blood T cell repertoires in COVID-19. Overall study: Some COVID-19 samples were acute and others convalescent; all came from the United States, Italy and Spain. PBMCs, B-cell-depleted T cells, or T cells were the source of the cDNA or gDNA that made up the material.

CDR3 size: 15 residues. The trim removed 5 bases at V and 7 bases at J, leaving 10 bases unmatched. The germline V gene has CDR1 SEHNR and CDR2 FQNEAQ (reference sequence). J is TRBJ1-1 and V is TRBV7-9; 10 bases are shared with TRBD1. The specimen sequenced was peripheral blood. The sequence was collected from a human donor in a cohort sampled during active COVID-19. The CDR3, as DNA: TGTGCCAGCAGCAATCCGGGACAGGGGCCATTTGAAGCTTTCTTT. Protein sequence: CASSNPGQGPFEAFF.